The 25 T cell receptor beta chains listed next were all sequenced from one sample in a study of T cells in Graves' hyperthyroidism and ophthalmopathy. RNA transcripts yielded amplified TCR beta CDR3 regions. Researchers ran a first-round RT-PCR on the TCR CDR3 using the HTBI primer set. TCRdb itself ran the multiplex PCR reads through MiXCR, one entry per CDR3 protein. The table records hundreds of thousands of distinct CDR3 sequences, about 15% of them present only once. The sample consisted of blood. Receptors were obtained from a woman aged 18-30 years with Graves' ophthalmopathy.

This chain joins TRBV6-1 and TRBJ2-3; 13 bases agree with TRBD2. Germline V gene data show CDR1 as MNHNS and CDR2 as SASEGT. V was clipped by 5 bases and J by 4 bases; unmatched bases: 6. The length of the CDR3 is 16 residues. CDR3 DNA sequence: TGTGCCAGCAGTCCAGGACTAGCGGGAGAGGCAGATACGCAGTATTTT. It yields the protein CASSPGLAGEADTQYF.

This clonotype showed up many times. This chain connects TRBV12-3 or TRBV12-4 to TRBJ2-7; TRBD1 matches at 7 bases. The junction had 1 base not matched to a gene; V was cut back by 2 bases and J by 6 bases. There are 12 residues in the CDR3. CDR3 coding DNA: TGTGCCAGCAGTTTAAGGGGGCTCGAGCAGTACTTC. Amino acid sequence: CASSLRGLEQYF.

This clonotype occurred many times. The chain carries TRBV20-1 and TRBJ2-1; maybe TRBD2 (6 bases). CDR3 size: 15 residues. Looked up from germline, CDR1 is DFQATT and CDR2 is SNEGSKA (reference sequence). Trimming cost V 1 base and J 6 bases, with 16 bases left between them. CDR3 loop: CSARARTKLFNEQFF. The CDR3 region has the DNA TGCAGTGCTAGAGCACGGACTAAACTTTTCAATGAGCAGTTCTTC.

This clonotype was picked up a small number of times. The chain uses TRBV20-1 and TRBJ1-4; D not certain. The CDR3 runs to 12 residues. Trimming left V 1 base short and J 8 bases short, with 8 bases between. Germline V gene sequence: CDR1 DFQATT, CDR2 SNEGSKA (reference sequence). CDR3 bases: TGCAGTGCTAGAGGGATAAGCGAAAAACTGTTTTTT. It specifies CSARGISEKLFF.

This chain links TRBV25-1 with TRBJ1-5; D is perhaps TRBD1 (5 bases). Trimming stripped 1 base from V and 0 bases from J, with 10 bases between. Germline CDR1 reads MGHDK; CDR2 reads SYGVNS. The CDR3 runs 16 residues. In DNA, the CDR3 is TGTGCCAGCAGTGAATTCGACAGACATAGCAATCAGCCCCAGCATTTT. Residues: CASSEFDRHSNQPQHF.

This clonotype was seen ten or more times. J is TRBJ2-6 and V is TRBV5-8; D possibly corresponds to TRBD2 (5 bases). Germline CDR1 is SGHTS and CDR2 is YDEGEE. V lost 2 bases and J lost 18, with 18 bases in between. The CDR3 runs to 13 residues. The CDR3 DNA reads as TGTGCCAGCAGCTTAGCCCCCCGGGGAGCCTGGACTTTC. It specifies CASSLAPRGAWTF.

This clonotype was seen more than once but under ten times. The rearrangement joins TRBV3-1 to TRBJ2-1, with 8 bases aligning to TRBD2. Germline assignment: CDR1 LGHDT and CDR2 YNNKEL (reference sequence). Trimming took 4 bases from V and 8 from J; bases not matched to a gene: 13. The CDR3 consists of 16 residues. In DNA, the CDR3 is TGTGCCAGCAGCCCCACGCGGAGCGGGGGACGCTATGAGCAGTTCTTC. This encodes CASSPTRSGGRYEQFF.

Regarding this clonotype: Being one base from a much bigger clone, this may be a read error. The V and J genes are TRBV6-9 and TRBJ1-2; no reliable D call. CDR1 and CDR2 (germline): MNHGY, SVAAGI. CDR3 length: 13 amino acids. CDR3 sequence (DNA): TGTACCAGCAGTTATTCGGCTTACTATGGCTACACCTTC. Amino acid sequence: CTSSYSAYYGYTF.

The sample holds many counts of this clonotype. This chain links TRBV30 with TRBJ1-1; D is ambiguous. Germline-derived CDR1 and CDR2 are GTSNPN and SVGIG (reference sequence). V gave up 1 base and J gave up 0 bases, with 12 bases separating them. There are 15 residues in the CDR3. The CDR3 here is CAWSDNERMNTEAFF. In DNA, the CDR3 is TGTGCCTGGAGTGATAACGAACGGATGAACACTGAAGCTTTCTTT.

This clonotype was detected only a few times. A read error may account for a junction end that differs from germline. The CDR3 reads CASSLGRASTDTQYF. The CDR3 DNA reads TGTGCTAGCAGCTTAGGTCGAGCTAGCACAGATACGCAGTATTTT. The genes are TRBV7-7 and TRBJ2-3; no reliable D call. Germline lookup yields CDR1 SSHAT and CDR2 FNYEAQ (reference sequence). The CDR3 covers 15 residues.

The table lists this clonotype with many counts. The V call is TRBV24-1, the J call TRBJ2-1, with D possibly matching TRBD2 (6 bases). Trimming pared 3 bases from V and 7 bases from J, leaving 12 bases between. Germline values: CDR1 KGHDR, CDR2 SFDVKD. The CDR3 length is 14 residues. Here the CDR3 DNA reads TGTGCCACCAGTGATACCGGGACTGGGAATGAGCAGTTCTTC. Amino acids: CATSDTGTGNEQFF.

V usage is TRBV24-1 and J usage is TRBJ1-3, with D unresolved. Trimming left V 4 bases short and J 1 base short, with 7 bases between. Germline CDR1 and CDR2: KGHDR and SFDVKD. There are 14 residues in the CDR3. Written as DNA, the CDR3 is TGTGCCACCAGTGACCCTCAATCTGGAAACACCATATATTTT. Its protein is CATSDPQSGNTIYF.

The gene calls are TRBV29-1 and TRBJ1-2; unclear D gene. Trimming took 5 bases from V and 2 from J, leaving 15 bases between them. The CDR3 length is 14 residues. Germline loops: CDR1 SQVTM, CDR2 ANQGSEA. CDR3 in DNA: TGCAGCGTTTCGGATAACCATTCGAACTATGGCTACACCTTC. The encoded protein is CSVSDNHSNYGYTF.

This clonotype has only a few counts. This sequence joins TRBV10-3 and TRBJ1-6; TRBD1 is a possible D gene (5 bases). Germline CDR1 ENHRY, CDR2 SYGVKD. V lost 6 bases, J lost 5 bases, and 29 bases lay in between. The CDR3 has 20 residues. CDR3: CAISPAGEYSLGGNNSPLHF. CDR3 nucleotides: TGTGCCATCAGCCCCGCCGGGGAATATTCCCTGGGGGGGAATAATTCACCCCTCCACTTT.

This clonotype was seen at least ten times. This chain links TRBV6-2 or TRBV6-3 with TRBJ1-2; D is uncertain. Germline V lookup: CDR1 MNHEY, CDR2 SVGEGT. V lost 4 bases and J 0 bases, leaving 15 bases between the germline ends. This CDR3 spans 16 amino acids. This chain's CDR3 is CASSFPTWKANYGYTF. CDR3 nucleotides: TGTGCCAGCAGTTTCCCAACCTGGAAAGCTAACTATGGCTACACCTTC.

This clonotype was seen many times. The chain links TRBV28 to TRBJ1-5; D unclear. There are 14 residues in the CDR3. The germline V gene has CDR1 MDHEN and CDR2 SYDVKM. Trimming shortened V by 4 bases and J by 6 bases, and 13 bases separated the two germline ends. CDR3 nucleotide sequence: TGTGCCAGCAGTTCGACGCTTCGGGGTCAGCCCCAGCATTTT. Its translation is CASSSTLRGQPQHF.

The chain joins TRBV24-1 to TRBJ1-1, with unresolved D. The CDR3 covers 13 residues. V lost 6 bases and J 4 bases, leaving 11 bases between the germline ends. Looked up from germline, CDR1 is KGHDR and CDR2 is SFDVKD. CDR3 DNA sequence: TGTGCCACCAGTTGGGGAGGGAGCACTGAAGCTTTCTTT. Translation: CATSWGGSTEAFF.

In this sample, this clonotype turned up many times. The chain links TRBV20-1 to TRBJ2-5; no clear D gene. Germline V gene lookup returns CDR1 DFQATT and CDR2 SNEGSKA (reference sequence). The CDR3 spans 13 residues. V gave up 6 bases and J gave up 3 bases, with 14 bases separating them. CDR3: CSAFAAGEETQYF. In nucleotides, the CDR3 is TGCAGTGCGTTCGCCGCTGGGGAAGAGACCCAGTACTTC.

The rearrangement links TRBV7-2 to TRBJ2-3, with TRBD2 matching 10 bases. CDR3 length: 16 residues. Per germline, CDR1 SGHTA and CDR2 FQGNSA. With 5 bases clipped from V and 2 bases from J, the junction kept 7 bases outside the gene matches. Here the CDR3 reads CASSPRLAGSTDTQYF. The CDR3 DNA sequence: TGTGCCAGCAGCCCACGACTAGCGGGCTCCACAGATACGCAGTATTTT.

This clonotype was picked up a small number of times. CDR3 region: CASSYSKWSYEQYF. DNA for the CDR3: TGTGCCAGCAGTTACTCGAAGTGGAGCTACGAGCAGTACTTC. V is TRBV6-5 and J is TRBJ2-7; D not resolved. Deletions cut 0 bases from V and 3 bases from J, with 9 bases between. Looked up from germline, CDR1 is MNHEY and CDR2 is SVGAGI. This CDR3 has 14 amino acids.

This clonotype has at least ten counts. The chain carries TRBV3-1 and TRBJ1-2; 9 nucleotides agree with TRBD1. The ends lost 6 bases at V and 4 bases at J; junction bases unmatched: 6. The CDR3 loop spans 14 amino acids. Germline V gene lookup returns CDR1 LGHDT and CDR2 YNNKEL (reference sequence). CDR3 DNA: TGTGCCAGCAGTTCACAGGGGGCCCTCTATGGCTACACCTTC. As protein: CASSSQGALYGYTF.

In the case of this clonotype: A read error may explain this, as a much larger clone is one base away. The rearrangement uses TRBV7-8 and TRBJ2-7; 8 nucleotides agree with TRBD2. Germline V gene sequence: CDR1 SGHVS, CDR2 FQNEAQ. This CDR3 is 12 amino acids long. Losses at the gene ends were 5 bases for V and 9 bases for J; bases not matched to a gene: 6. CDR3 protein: CASSPPRGAQYF. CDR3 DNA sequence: TGTGCCAGCAGCCCTCCGCGGGGGGCGCAGTACTTC.

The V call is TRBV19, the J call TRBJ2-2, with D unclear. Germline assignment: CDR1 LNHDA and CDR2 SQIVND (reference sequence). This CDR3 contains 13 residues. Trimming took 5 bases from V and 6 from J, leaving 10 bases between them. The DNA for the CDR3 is TGTGCCAGTAGTTGGTTGATATCCGGGGAGCTGTTTTTT. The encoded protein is CASSWLISGELFF.

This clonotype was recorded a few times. The CDR3 loop reads CASRPPIADTQYF. The CDR3 bases are TGCGCCAGCAGACCCCCCATAGCAGATACGCAGTATTTT. This chain connects TRBV5-1 to TRBJ2-3; D gene ambiguous. The CDR3 loop spans 13 amino acids. From germline, CDR1 is SGHRS and CDR2 YFSETQ. V was clipped by 5 bases and J by 4 bases, with 11 bases between them.

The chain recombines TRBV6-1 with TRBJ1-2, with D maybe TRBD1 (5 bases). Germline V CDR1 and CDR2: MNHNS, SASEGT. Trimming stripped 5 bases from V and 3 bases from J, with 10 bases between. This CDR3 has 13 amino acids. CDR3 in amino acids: CASSHPRDYGYTF. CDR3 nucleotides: TGTGCCAGCAGTCACCCCAGGGACTATGGCTACACCTTC.